These 18 T cell receptor beta chains were all obtained from the same sample, sequenced in a study of T cells in narcolepsy. TCRdb keeps only in-frame clones here, not all; method: immunoSEQ multiplex PCR. The sample gives about 35,000 clones, 65% to 85% of which show up once; roughly 1% is in the top ten. The sequenced sample was memory (CD45RA-) CD4+ T cells from blood. The origin of the receptors is a human donor in good health.

This chain uses TRBV9 with TRBJ2-1, with 7 bases aligning to TRBD1. CDR1 is SGDLS and CDR2 is YYNGEE in the germline V gene. This CDR3 region has 16 residues. The V and J ends lost 0 bases and 4 bases, in that order; junction bases with no gene match: 7. The chain's CDR3 is CASSVVERGPYNEQFF. CDR3 DNA: TGTGCCAGCAGCGTAGTCGAGAGGGGGCCTTACAATGAGCAGTTCTTC.

This chain joins TRBV12-5 and TRBJ2-7; 7 bases fit TRBD1. J lost 6 bases, V lost 2 bases, and 10 bases had no gene match. The length of the CDR3 is 15 residues. CDR1 is LGHNT and CDR2 is FRNRAP in the germline V gene. DNA of the CDR3: TGTGCTAGTGGTTTGTCCTCGGGACAGAGGACCGAGCAGTACTTC. It translates to CASGLSSGQRTEQYF. The variable domain in full, completed from reference TRBV12-5 and TRBJ2-7, reads DARVTQTPRHKVTEMGQEVTMRCQPILGHNTVFWYRQTMMQGLELLAYFRNRAPLDDSGMPKDRFSAEMPDATLATLKIQPSEPRDSAVYFCASGLSSGQRTEQYFGPGTRLTVT.

This chain joins TRBV7-9 and TRBJ2-5; D may be TRBD2 (7 bases). Trimming removed 5 bases at V and 4 bases at J, with 20 bases between. This CDR3 has 16 amino acids. Germline V gene lookup returns CDR1 SEHNR and CDR2 FQNEAQ (reference sequence). The CDR3, as DNA: TGTGCCAGCAGCCCATCGGGAGGAGGGGGTGCAGAGACCCAGTACTTC. It translates to CASSPSGGGGAETQYF.

In the case of this clone: Other DNA sequences within the sample encode an identical CDR3. The chain carries TRBV5-1 and TRBJ1-1, with 8 positions matching TRBD1. The CDR3 runs 14 residues. V lost 4 bases and J lost 1; bases outside the gene matches: 3. CDR1 and CDR2 (germline): SGHRS, YFSETQ. The DNA for the CDR3 is TGCGCCAGCAGCCGACAGGGGTCGAACACTGAAGCTTTCTTT. This translates into CASSRQGSNTEAFF.

The gene calls are TRBV28 and TRBJ1-3, with unresolved D. The CDR3 contains 12 residues. V lost 6 bases and J lost 0, with 3 bases in between. The V gene's germline CDR1 is MDHEN and CDR2 SYDVKM. The CDR3 sequence is CASRSSGNTIYF. The CDR3 bases are TGTGCCAGCAGGAGCTCTGGAAACACCATATATTTT.

The chain is built from TRBV4-3 and TRBJ2-7; the D gene is possibly TRBD1 (6 bases). This CDR3 has 15 amino acids. The ends were cut back, 0 bases at V and 3 bases at J, with 12 bases in the middle. Germline V gene sequence: CDR1 LGHNA, CDR2 YSLEER. CDR3 DNA sequence: TGCGCCAGCAGCCAAGAAACAGGGCTCCACTACGAGCAGTACTTC. This encodes CASSQETGLHYEQYF.

This chain uses TRBV7-2 with TRBJ2-7; D might be TRBD2 (5 bases). This CDR3 contains 13 residues. Trimming removed 4 bases from V and 6 bases from J, with 13 bases in between. The V gene's germline CDR1 is SGHTA and CDR2 FQGNSA. The CDR3 here is CASSSGRVGEQYF. CDR3 nucleotides: TGTGCCAGCAGCTCCGGGCGGGTCGGCGAGCAGTACTTC.

This clone is a singleton in its sample. The chain employs TRBV11-2 and TRBJ2-5; 13 positions match TRBD2. Losses at the gene ends were 4 bases for V and 3 bases for J; bases not matched to a gene: 2. The CDR3 extends over 15 amino acids. Germline CDR1 is SGHAT and CDR2 is FQNNGV. The CDR3 loop is CASSSGTSGKETQYF. CDR3 in DNA: TGTGCCAGCAGCTCTGGGACTAGCGGGAAAGAGACCCAGTACTTC.

J is TRBJ2-7 and V is TRBV28; perhaps TRBD1 as D (5 bases). Germline CDR1 MDHEN, CDR2 SYDVKM. The CDR3 totals 17 residues. The germline V and J ends were trimmed by 8 bases and 6 bases, with 29 bases remaining between them. The CDR3 DNA sequence: TGTGCCAGCTCACCTACAGTTGGGCAGGGCCTTGCTGGCGAGCAGTACTTC. Protein product: CASSPTVGQGLAGEQYF. Full variable domain (rest looked up from reference TRBV28 and TRBJ2-7): DVKVTQSSRYLVKRTGEKVFLECVQDMDHENMFWYRQDPGLGLRLIYFSYDVKMKEKGDIPEGYSVSREKKERFSLILESASTNQTSMYLCASSPTVGQGLAGEQYFGPGTRLTVT.

This rearrangement joins TRBV7-8 to TRBJ1-4, with TRBD1 matching 7 bases. Germline CDR1 reads SGHVS; CDR2 reads FQNEAQ. The CDR3 spans 15 residues. V shed 5 bases, J shed 3 bases, and the junction held 6 bases outside the gene matches. Here the CDR3 DNA reads TGTGCCAGCAGCCCTGACAGGGTTCCTAATGAAAAACTGTTTTTT. Translating it yields CASSPDRVPNEKLFF. Supplemented by reference TRBV7-8 and TRBJ1-4, the full variable domain reads GAGVSQSPRYKVAKRGQDVALRCDPISGHVSLFWYQQALGQGPEFLTYFQNEAQLDKSGLPSDRFFAERPEGSVSTLKIQRTQQEDSAVYLCASSPDRVPNEKLFFGSGTQLSVL.

The chain's CDR3 is CASSRPENTQYF. The CDR3 nucleotides are TGTGCCAGCAGCCGCCCCGAGAATACGCAGTATTTT. J is TRBJ2-3 and V is TRBV28; D gene unclear. This CDR3 is 12 amino acids long. The V gene lost 6 bases and the J gene lost 7 bases, with 11 bases spanning the gap. CDR1 is MDHEN, CDR2 SYDVKM, per germline.

The chain has TRBV6-5 and TRBJ1-3; D perhaps matches TRBD1 (5 bases). The germline CDR1 and CDR2 sequences are MNHEY and SVGAGI. V shed 7 bases and J shed 1 base, with 14 bases lying between them. The CDR3 is 15 amino acids. Here the CDR3 DNA reads TGTGCCAGCATCGCCGACAGTTGGTCTGGAAACACCATATATTTT. It translates to CASIADSWSGNTIYF.

The chain has TRBV5-1 and TRBJ2-1; D perhaps matches TRBD2 (6 bases). CDR3 length: 11 amino acids. Trimming removed 4 bases at V and 9 bases at J, with 8 bases between. Germline assignment: CDR1 SGHRS and CDR2 YFSETQ. The CDR3 sequence is CASSRGSEQFF. CDR3 nucleotide sequence: TGCGCCAGCAGCCGGGGGAGTGAGCAGTTCTTC. Full variable domain (outside the CDR3, taken from reference TRBV5-1 and TRBJ2-1): KAGVTQTPRYLIKTRGQQVTLSCSPISGHRSVSWYQQTPGQGLQFLFEYFSETQRNKGNFPGRFSGRQFSNSRSEMNVSTLELGDSALYLCASSRGSEQFFGPGTRLTVL.

The V call is TRBV5-4, the J call TRBJ1-2; tentatively, D is TRBD1 (6 bases). The CDR3 has 14 residues. Germline V gene lookup returns CDR1 SGHNT and CDR2 YYREEE (reference sequence). Trimming took off 4 bases at V and 4 bases at J, with 14 bases between the two ends. Here the CDR3 reads CASSPDSGLYGYTF. The CDR3 DNA follows: TGTGCCAGCAGCCCGGACAGCGGGCTCTATGGCTACACCTTC.

The rearrangement links TRBV27 to TRBJ1-6; D ambiguous. Looked up from germline, CDR1 is MNHEY and CDR2 is SMNVEV (reference sequence). CDR3 size: 13 residues. V lost 2 bases and J 4 bases, leaving 3 bases between the germline ends. The CDR3 nucleotides are TGTGCCAGCAGTTTAGGGTATAATTCACCCCTCCACTTT. It is translated as CASSLGYNSPLHF.

This rearrangement joins TRBV4-1 to TRBJ2-7, with 9 bases matching TRBD2. V trimming: 4 bases; J trimming: 6 bases; junction bases outside the gene matches: 10. Per the germline V gene, CDR1 is MGHRA and CDR2 is YSYEKL. This CDR3 is 15 amino acids long. As DNA, the CDR3 is TGCGCCAGCAGCCCATTGACTAGCGGCCTTGGCGAGCAGTACTTC. This encodes CASSPLTSGLGEQYF.

This clone has a handful of counts. DNA of the CDR3: TGTGCCAGCAGTGAATGGACCGATGGCTACACCTTC. As protein: CASSEWTDGYTF. The V gene is TRBV25-1, the J gene TRBJ1-2; D is uncertain. The V gene lost 1 base and the J gene lost 6 bases, with 6 bases spanning the gap. This CDR3 has 12 amino acids. Germline CDR1 is MGHDK and CDR2 is SYGVNS.

This chain links TRBV7-2 with TRBJ2-7; unclear D gene. V lost 0 bases and J lost 1, with 10 bases in between. Germline V gene data show CDR1 as SGHTA and CDR2 as FQGNSA. The CDR3 is 15 amino acids. The CDR3 DNA reads as TGTGCCAGCAGCTTAGCGCCGGCAAGATCCTACGAGCAGTACTTC. Protein product: CASSLAPARSYEQYF. Full variable domain (rest looked up from reference TRBV7-2 and TRBJ2-7): GAGVSQSPSNKVTEKGKDVELRCDPISGHTALYWYRQSLGQGLEFLIYFQGNSAPDKSGLPSDRFSAERTGGSVSTLTIQRTQQEDSAVYLCASSLAPARSYEQYFGPGTRLTVT.